This entry concerns a single T cell receptor (beta chain). This clonotype has a handful of counts. Its antigen has not been determined. One base away there is no much larger clone; base qualities are not given. The data are from a study of quantifying T cell responses using KT2 cells (TCRdb year 2017). For context, the study as a whole: RNA was DNase-treated and reverse transcribed with TCR alpha and beta constant-region primers, mostly using SuperScript III. Under optimum conditions, the efficiency of the T4 ligation step was estimated to be more than 8%. To prevent over-amplification, PCR2 was performed as a SYBR Green qPCR and halted at a predetermined fluorescence threshold.

Germline trimming amounts to 4 bases on V and 5 bases on J, with 6 as the count of junction bases outside the gene matches. The CDR3 starts with the cysteine, ends with the phenylalanine, and has 15 residues. Just CDR3 DNA is preserved here, 45 bases in frame from base 1. Library creation used UMI-ligation and nested PCR. T4 RNA ligase 1 was used to ligate a single-stranded oligonucleotide containing the Illumina SP2 sequence and a UMI to the 3' end of the cDNA. PCR1 was run for 3 to 4 cycles (98 degrees C for 15 s, 69 degrees C for 30 s, 72 degrees C for 40 s), and an equimolar mix of RC1.1 and RC1.2, covering TRBC1 and TRBC2, was used as the beta primer. Starting at PCR2, TCR alpha and beta chains were handled separately, and sample indices and Illumina adaptors were added. The UMI was composed of 12 random nucleotides, arranged as two hexamers separated by a spacer, and was positioned after an 8-base spacer. The libraries were sequenced on an Illumina MiSeq using v2 2x251 paired-end chemistry, usually with some twelve samples in each run. To increase diversity, about 4.5-7.5% PhiX DNA was added to each sequencing library. Regarding the original processing steps: Raw reads were converted to FASTQ with bcl2fastq and demultiplexed by dual indices using Demultiplexor. V and J genes were assigned by Decombinator through tag matching that permitted a single base-pair mismatch. Using UMIs, Collapsinator corrected both sequencing errors and the frequency errors that come from PCR heterogeneity. Decombinator identifiers were converted to nucleotide sequence by CDR3Translator, the sequences were translated to amino acids, and CDR3 was extracted using C- and N-terminal motifs. Each distinct KT2 TCR was counted as one cluster of KT2 sequences that shared a single unique molecular identifier. TCRdb passed the public sequencing reads through fastp at Q25 and MiXCR, retaining productive beta sequences. Here each entry gathers all rows of one CDR3 protein and keeps the most common genes and DNA. The V and J calls, along with clone size, are taken from TCRdb and not from the paper's own processing. This sample gives approximately 60,000 distinct CDR3 sequences in total; 9% to 15% of them show up just once. The top ten clonotypes cover roughly 10% of the sample.

To test the sensitivity and accuracy of the pipeline, known numbers of KT2, a T cell clone whose TCR had already been sequenced, were spiked into unfractionated PBMC. A range of KT2-to-PBMC ratios was set up by mixing KT2 cells into a fixed number of PBMC. What the authors observed across the whole study: No side-by-side comparison of the pipeline with other TCR sequencing techniques was included in the study. KT2 sequences were detected down to the lowest spike-in tested, which was about one KT2 cell per 100,000 PBMC. A linear scaling of KT2 alpha and beta sequence counts with input KT2 cell number was observed over several orders of magnitude. Detection of KT2 sequences showed saturation at very high KT2 spike-in numbers.

The TCR comes from a human donor. Recombination joined TRBV12-3 or TRBV12-4 with TRBJ1-1, with TRBD1 identical over 11 junction bases. Sequences were obtained from PBMCs spiked with cells of the T cell clone KT2. CDR3 protein: CASSYPGQGVTEAFF. In nucleotide form, the sequence is TGTGCCAGCAGTTATCCGGGACAGGGGGTAACTGAAGCTTTCTTT.